This is a list of T cell receptor beta chains from one sample in a study of CD8 T cells in Susac syndrome. Using its own MiXCR run on the immunoSEQ multiplex PCR reads, TCRdb lists one record per CDR3 protein. Altogether 130,000 or so distinct CDR3 sequences are present, 75% to 90% being singletons, with the ten largest covering 0.5% to 0.65%. The sample taken for sequencing was CD8+ T cells from PBMCs. All receptors derive from a human donor with multiple sclerosis. The CDR3 runs from the conserved cysteine through the conserved F or W. Fields, in order: D gene, clone size, V gene, J gene, CDR3 protein, CDR3 DNA. A D gene is named only where the DNA matches it firmly. Not all rows give a size; the values are once, few, many and, for expanded clones, a class.

d_gene: NA
abundance: NA
v_gene: TRBV7-9
j_gene: TRBJ2-7
CDR3aa: CASLPDITYEQYF
CDR3nt: TGTGCCAGTCTTCCGGACATAACCTACGAGCAGTACTTC

d_gene: NA
abundance: few
v_gene: TRBV19
j_gene: TRBJ2-3
CDR3aa: CAREAESTDTQYF
CDR3nt: TGTGCCAGAGAGGCGGAAAGCACAGATACGCAGTATTTT

d_gene: TRBD1
abundance: NA
v_gene: TRBV6-5
j_gene: TRBJ2-7
CDR3aa: CASSYSGQGIDEQYF
CDR3nt: TGTGCCAGCAGTTACTCGGGACAGGGGATCGACGAGCAGTACTTC

d_gene: NA
abundance: NA
v_gene: TRBV12-3/TRBV12-4
j_gene: TRBJ2-2
CDR3aa: CASSLELYIGGGELFF
CDR3nt: TGTGCCAGCAGTTTAGAACTGTATATAGGAGGAGGGGAGCTGTTTTTT

d_gene: NA
abundance: NA
v_gene: TRBV5-8
j_gene: TRBJ2-2
CDR3aa: CASSFFAGELFF
CDR3nt: TGTGCCAGCAGCTTTTTCGCCGGGGAGCTGTTTTTT

d_gene: NA
abundance: NA
v_gene: TRBV30
j_gene: TRBJ2-5
CDR3aa: CAWEKETQYF
CDR3nt: TGTGCCTGGGAAAAAGAGACCCAGTACTTC

d_gene: NA
abundance: NA
v_gene: TRBV20-1
j_gene: TRBJ2-1
CDR3aa: CSARDSNEQFF
CDR3nt: TGCAGTGCTAGAGACTCCAATGAGCAGTTCTTC

d_gene: TRBD1
abundance: NA
v_gene: TRBV19
j_gene: TRBJ2-7
CDR3aa: CASSMGQGFIYEQYF
CDR3nt: TGTGCCAGTAGTATGGGACAGGGGTTTATCTACGAGCAGTACTTC

d_gene: TRBD1
abundance: NA
v_gene: TRBV27
j_gene: TRBJ1-6
CDR3aa: CASTTGTANSPLHF
CDR3nt: TGTGCCAGCACCACCGGGACAGCAAATTCACCCCTCCACTTT

d_gene: NA
abundance: NA
v_gene: TRBV29-1
j_gene: TRBJ1-1
CDR3aa: CSGAGDLMNTEAFF
CDR3nt: TGCAGCGGTGCAGGGGACCTTATGAACACTGAAGCTTTCTTT

d_gene: NA
abundance: once
v_gene: TRBV15
j_gene: TRBJ2-5
CDR3aa: CATSRAWTKIRETQYF
CDR3nt: TGTGCCACCAGCAGAGCTTGGACAAAAATAAGGGAGACCCAGTACTTC

d_gene: NA
abundance: few
v_gene: TRBV6-1
j_gene: TRBJ2-1
CDR3aa: CASSPPDHNEQFF
CDR3nt: TGTGCCAGCAGTCCCCCTGATCACAATGAGCAGTTCTTC

d_gene: NA
abundance: NA
v_gene: TRBV4-1
j_gene: TRBJ2-3
CDR3aa: CASSQEGGREDTQYF
CDR3nt: TGCGCCAGCAGCCAAGAGGGGGGGCGGGAGGATACGCAGTATTTT